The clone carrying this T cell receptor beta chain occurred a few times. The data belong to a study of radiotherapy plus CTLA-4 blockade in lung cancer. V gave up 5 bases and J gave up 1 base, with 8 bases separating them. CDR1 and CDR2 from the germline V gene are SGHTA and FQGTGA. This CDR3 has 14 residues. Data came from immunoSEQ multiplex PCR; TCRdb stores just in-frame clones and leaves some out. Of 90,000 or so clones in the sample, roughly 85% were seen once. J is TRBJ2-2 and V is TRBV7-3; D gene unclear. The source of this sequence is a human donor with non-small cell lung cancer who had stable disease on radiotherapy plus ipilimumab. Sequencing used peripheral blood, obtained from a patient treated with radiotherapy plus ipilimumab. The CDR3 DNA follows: TGTGCCAGCAGCAGGAAGCGGAACACCGGGGAGCTGTTTTTT. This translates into CASSRKRNTGELFF.